The 21 T cell receptor beta chains presented below share a single source sample, sequenced in a study of blood T cell repertoires in COVID-19. Profiling relied on immunoSEQ multiplex PCR, and the TCRdb table lists in-frame clones only, not all of them. Here the sample spans some 42,000 clones, around 90% being singletons. Sample: peripheral blood. These receptors originate from a human donor in a cohort sampled during active COVID-19.

The CDR3 coding sequence is TGTGCCAGCAGCTTGGAGGGACACGTGAACACTGAAGCTTTCTTT. Its translation is CASSLEGHVNTEAFF. The rearrangement joins TRBV5-6 to TRBJ1-1, with TRBD1 as a possible D gene (6 bases). The V and J ends lost 0 bases and 0 bases respectively, with 9 bases between them. From germline, CDR1 is SGHDT and CDR2 YYEEEE. The CDR3 consists of 15 residues. Variable domain in full (rest from reference TRBV5-6 and TRBJ1-1): DAGVTQSPTHLIKTRGQQVTLRCSPKSGHDTVSWYQQALGQGPQFIFQYYEEEERQRGNFPDRFSGHQFPNYSSELNVNALLLGDSALYLCASSLEGHVNTEAFFGQGTRLTVV.

The chain uses TRBV11-2 and TRBJ1-1; possibly TRBD1 for D (6 bases). V shed 1 base and J shed 3 bases, with 21 bases lying between them. This CDR3 comprises 18 residues. In germline, CDR1 is SGHAT, CDR2 FQNNGV. This CDR3 is CASSLGRGTGHRDTEAFF. The CDR3 coding sequence is TGTGCCAGCAGCTTAGGGCGGGGGACGGGACATCGGGACACTGAAGCTTTCTTT.

V is TRBV9 and J is TRBJ1-5; a weak D match, TRBD1 (6 bases). This CDR3 spans 14 amino acids. The germline gives CDR1 SGDLS, CDR2 YYNGEE. Trimming removed 0 bases at V and 3 bases at J, with 7 bases between. The CDR3 bases are TGTGCCAGCAGCGTAGGACAGGTCAATCAGCCCCAGCATTTT. Residues: CASSVGQVNQPQHF.

The V and J genes are TRBV6-5 and TRBJ2-6, with D possibly being TRBD2 (7 bases). V was clipped by 6 bases and J by 2 bases, with 11 bases between them. This CDR3 is 15 amino acids long. Germline lookup yields CDR1 MNHEY and CDR2 SVGAGI. The CDR3 coding sequence is TGTGCCAGCAGGGGGGGGGCGGCTGGGGCCAACGTCCTGACTTTC. Its translation is CASRGGAAGANVLTF.

CDR3 amino acids: CASSQDRGGAQLNYGYTF. DNA for the CDR3: TGCGCCAGCAGCCAAGATCGGGGGGGCGCACAGCTAAACTATGGCTACACCTTC. V is TRBV4-3 and J is TRBJ1-2; D possibly corresponds to TRBD1 (6 bases). Trimming removed 0 bases from V and 2 bases from J, with 19 bases in between. The germline V gene has CDR1 LGHNA and CDR2 YSLEER. The CDR3 is 18 residues long.

The chain couples TRBV11-3 to TRBJ2-7, with no clear D. The V gene's germline CDR1 is SGHNT and CDR2 YENEEA. The CDR3 covers 13 residues. V lost 1 base and J 0 bases, leaving 4 bases between the germline ends. The CDR3 nucleotides are TGTGCCAGCAGCTTAGGACACTCCTACGAGCAGTACTTC. Its protein is CASSLGHSYEQYF.

V and J are TRBV19 and TRBJ1-1, with 9 bases that match TRBD1. CDR1 is LNHDA and CDR2 is SQIVND in the germline V gene (reference sequence). The V segment lost 5 bases and the J segment 3 bases; nucleotides outside the gene matches: 7. CDR3 size: 15 residues. As DNA, the CDR3 is TGTGCCAGTAGTTTGGGGACAGGGATTGACACTGAAGCTTTCTTT. This gives the protein CASSLGTGIDTEAFF. The whole variable domain, filled in from reference TRBV19 and TRBJ1-1, reads DGGITQSPKYLFRKEGQNVTLSCEQNLNHDAMYWYRQDPGQGLRLIYYSQIVNDFQKGDIAEGYSVSREKKESFPLTVTSAQKNPTAFYLCASSLGTGIDTEAFFGQGTRLTVV.

This clone appeared a single time. J is TRBJ1-2 and V is TRBV5-1; 8 nucleotides line up with TRBD1. Germline assignment: CDR1 SGHRS and CDR2 YFSETQ. This CDR3 is built from 14 residues. V lost 3 bases, J lost 4 bases, and 5 bases stayed unmatched. The CDR3 nucleotides read TGCGCCAGCAGCTCTACAGGGGGGCCCTATGGCTACACCTTC. It translates to CASSSTGGPYGYTF.

The chain recombines TRBV15 with TRBJ2-6, with 7 positions matching TRBD1. Germline-derived CDR1 and CDR2 are LNHNV and YYDKDF (reference sequence). The CDR3 length is 16 residues. The junction had 11 bases not matched to a gene; V was cut back by 7 bases and J by 5 bases. CDR3 region: CATTATGTLRANVLTF. For the CDR3, the DNA is TGTGCCACCACCGCGACAGGGACCCTTAGGGCCAACGTCCTGACTTTC. The variable domain in full, completed from reference TRBV15 and TRBJ2-6, reads DAMVIQNPRYQVTQFGKPVTLSCSQTLNHNVMYWYQQKSSQAPKLLFHYYDKDFNNEADTPDNFQSRRPNTSFCFLDIRSPGLGDTAMYLCATTATGTLRANVLTFGAGSRLTVL.

The chain links TRBV7-9 to TRBJ1-1; 10 nucleotides line up with TRBD1. V was pared by 5 bases and J by 6 bases, with 6 bases of the junction left unmatched. This CDR3 comprises 14 residues. Germline V gene sequence: CDR1 SEHNR, CDR2 FQNEAQ (reference sequence). CDR3 sequence (DNA): TGTGCCAGCAGCACCCGGGACAGGGGCGCTGAAGCTTTCTTT. Amino acids: CASSTRDRGAEAFF.

The chain recombines TRBV18 with TRBJ1-1; maybe TRBD1 (6 bases). Germline assignment: CDR1 KGHSH and CDR2 LQKENI. The CDR3 consists of 12 residues. V gave up 1 base and J gave up 12 bases, with 12 bases separating them. This CDR3 is CASSPQGTKTFF. CDR3 in DNA: TGTGCCAGCTCACCACAAGGGACAAAAACTTTCTTT.

The chain uses TRBV6-5 and TRBJ2-7, with D possibly being TRBD1 (6 bases). CDR1 is MNHEY, CDR2 SVGAGI, per germline. This CDR3 is 12 amino acids long. Trimming left V 5 bases short and J 9 bases short, with 14 bases between. The CDR3 bases are TGTGCCAGCAGTCAACAGGGAATCGGGCAGTACTTC. Translation: CASSQQGIGQYF.

The chain combines TRBV4-1 with TRBJ1-3, with D perhaps TRBD1 (5 bases). Germline V gene lookup returns CDR1 MGHRA and CDR2 YSYEKL. The CDR3 extends over 14 amino acids. Trimming shortened V by 1 base and J by 3 bases, and 7 bases separated the two germline ends. The CDR3 bases are TGCGCCAGCAGCCAAGTAGACAGTGGAAACACCATATATTTT. Translating gives CASSQVDSGNTIYF.

This chain uses TRBV5-1 with TRBJ2-3; 9 bases fit TRBD2. V shed 4 bases, J shed 2 bases, and the junction held 14 bases outside the gene matches. CDR1 SGHRS and CDR2 YFSETQ come from the germline V gene. The length of the CDR3 is 18 residues. The CDR3 loop reads CASSPYHISGGPTDTQYF. The CDR3 coding sequence is TGCGCCAGCAGCCCCTACCACATTAGCGGGGGACCCACAGATACGCAGTATTTT.

This clone was counted once. In nucleotides, the CDR3 is TGTGCCAGCAACCAACTAATGAACACTGAAGCTTTCTTT. The encoded protein is CASNQLMNTEAFF. The rearrangement links TRBV12-3 or TRBV12-4 to TRBJ1-1; the D is unclear. V lost 7 bases, J lost 0 bases, and 9 bases lay in between. This CDR3 has 13 residues.

The chain has TRBV9 and TRBJ1-2; TRBD1 matches 8 bases. Germline CDR1 SGDLS, CDR2 YYNGEE. The CDR3 totals 15 residues. The ends lost 0 bases at V and 4 bases at J; junction bases unmatched: 5. The CDR3 DNA reads TGTGCCAGCAGCGTAGTAGGGACAGGACCCTATGGCTACACCTTC. Translating it yields CASSVVGTGPYGYTF.

This chain uses TRBV6-5 with TRBJ2-7; D is perhaps TRBD1 (6 bases). The germline V gene has CDR1 MNHEY and CDR2 SVGAGI. The CDR3 covers 13 residues. Deletions cut 5 bases from V and 4 bases from J, with 12 bases between. CDR3 loop: CASSIRDIYEQYF. The CDR3 nucleotides read TGTGCCAGCAGTATCCGGGACATTTACGAGCAGTACTTC.

The chain combines TRBV3-1 (or the pseudogene TRBV3-2) with TRBJ2-1; D is possibly TRBD2 (5 bases). V lost 1 base, J lost 12 bases, and 16 bases lay in between. This CDR3 has 14 residues. Germline V CDR1 and CDR2: LGHDT, YNNKEL (reference sequence). CDR3 bases: TGTGCCAGCAGCCAAGGGTTTAATATCGAGGGGCAGTTCTTC. This codes for CASSQGFNIEGQFF.

V and J are TRBV5-1 and TRBJ2-3, with D unclear. The ends were cut back, 0 bases at V and 4 bases at J, with 9 bases in the middle. Germline V gene lookup returns CDR1 SGHRS and CDR2 YFSETQ. This CDR3 contains 14 residues. The CDR3 is CASSLVVAADTQYF. The CDR3, as DNA: TGCGCCAGCAGCTTGGTCGTGGCGGCAGATACGCAGTATTTT.

Only one count was recorded for this clone. V usage is TRBV2 and J usage is TRBJ1-2, with D tentatively TRBD1 (6 bases). The CDR3 has 15 amino acids. The V gene lost 0 bases and the J gene lost 3 bases, with 11 bases spanning the gap. Germline V lookup: CDR1 SNHLY, CDR2 FYNNEI. The DNA for the CDR3 is TGTGCCAGCAGTGAAGCATTCGGGGGGCACTATGGCTACACCTTC. Translation: CASSEAFGGHYGYTF. The whole variable domain, filled in from reference TRBV2 and TRBJ1-2, reads EPEVTQTPSHQVTQMGQEVILRCVPISNHLYFYWYRQILGQKVEFLVSFYNNEISEKSEIFDDQFSVERPDGSNFTLKIRSTKLEDSAMYFCASSEAFGGHYGYTFGSGTRLTVV.

This clone was recorded once. The V and J genes are TRBV11-2 and TRBJ1-1; 9 bases agree with TRBD1. Per the germline V gene, CDR1 is SGHAT and CDR2 is FQNNGV. This CDR3 region has 15 residues. The junction had 3 bases not matched to a gene; V was cut back by 4 bases and J by 0 bases. This chain's CDR3 is CASSSDRGMNTEAFF. Here the CDR3 DNA reads TGTGCCAGCAGCTCCGACAGGGGGATGAACACTGAAGCTTTCTTT.